These 29 T cell receptor beta chains were sequenced from one sample in a study of T cells in Graves' hyperthyroidism and ophthalmopathy. Authors of the study amplified TCR beta CDR3 regions from RNA transcripts. The HTBI set primed first-round TCR CDR3 RT-PCR. TCRdb passed the multiplex PCR reads through MiXCR, listing each CDR3 protein once. The table has approximately 640,000 distinct CDR3 sequences, 17% seen once. Sequencing was carried out using blood. These receptors came from a man aged 50 to 60 with Graves' hyperthyroidism.

The rearrangement joins TRBV5-1 to TRBJ2-2, with D possibly being TRBD1 or TRBD2 (5 bases each). Per the germline V gene, CDR1 is SGHRS and CDR2 is YFSETQ. The CDR3 runs to 16 residues. Trimming removed 4 bases from V and 3 bases from J, with 16 bases in between. CDR3 nucleotides: TGCGCCAGCAGCCTCGGGGCGGCTACTCACACCGGGGAGCTGTTTTTT. Translating it yields CASSLGAATHTGELFF.

The V and J genes are TRBV9 and TRBJ1-2; 7 nucleotides match TRBD1. J lost 0 bases, V lost 6 bases, and 11 bases had no gene match. CDR1 and CDR2 (germline): SGDLS, YYNGEE. This CDR3 spans 16 amino acids. This chain's CDR3 is CASTQTGRVPNYGYTF. The CDR3 DNA sequence: TGTGCCAGCACCCAGACAGGGCGGGTCCCTAACTATGGCTACACCTTC.

The chain links TRBV28 to TRBJ1-1; 7 bases match TRBD1. The germline V gene has CDR1 MDHEN and CDR2 SYDVKM. After removal of 8 bases from V and 6 bases from J, the junction contained 15 bases not matched to a gene. The CDR3 runs to 15 residues. This chain's CDR3 is CASDISGTATSEAFF. The CDR3 DNA sequence: TGTGCCAGCGACATCTCCGGGACAGCTACTTCTGAAGCTTTCTTT.

This clonotype was counted between two and nine times. The V gene is TRBV5-1, the J gene TRBJ2-1, with TRBD2 identical over 9 bases. This CDR3 has 17 amino acids. V was pared by 5 bases and J by 2 bases, with 11 bases of the junction left unmatched. Germline assignment: CDR1 SGHRS and CDR2 YFSETQ. The CDR3, as DNA: TGCGCCAGCAGAGGGCTAGCGGGGATCTCAACCTACAATGAGCAGTTCTTC. Translating gives CASRGLAGISTYNEQFF.

This clonotype was detected only a few times. The V and J genes are TRBV6-2 or TRBV6-3 and TRBJ1-2; 7 bases are shared with TRBD1. Germline values: CDR1 MNHEY, CDR2 SVGEGT. The CDR3 spans 16 residues. After removal of 1 base from V and 5 bases from J, the junction contained 10 bases not matched to a gene. This chain's CDR3 is CASSYLYGTVEYGYTF. The CDR3 nucleotides read TGTGCCAGCAGTTACTTATACGGGACAGTGGAATATGGCTACACCTTC.

This clonotype was recorded at least ten times. The rearrangement joins TRBV7-3 to TRBJ2-3; D not resolved. Germline CDR1 and CDR2: SGHTA and FQGTGA. Trimming stripped 5 bases from V and 0 bases from J, with 12 bases between. CDR3 size: 15 residues. The CDR3 region is CASSPTWASTDTQYF. In DNA form, the CDR3 reads TGTGCCAGCAGCCCGACTTGGGCTAGCACAGATACGCAGTATTTT.

This clonotype was seen repeatedly, ten times or more. The chain is built from TRBV10-3 and TRBJ2-7; TRBD2 might be the D (6 bases). Germline-derived CDR1 and CDR2 are ENHRY and SYGVKD. V lost 7 bases and J 2 bases, leaving 15 bases between the germline ends. The CDR3 loop spans 14 amino acids. CDR3 residues: CAIKGSWGAYEQYF. CDR3 nucleotides: TGTGCCATCAAGGGAAGTTGGGGGGCCTACGAGCAGTACTTC.

In this sample, this clonotype turned up many times. This chain joins TRBV6-2 or TRBV6-3 and TRBJ1-2, with D possibly matching TRBD1 (5 bases). The germline CDR1 and CDR2 sequences are MNHEY and SVGEGT. The length of the CDR3 is 14 residues. Trimming shortened V by 6 bases and J by 4 bases, and 15 bases separated the two germline ends. CDR3 nucleotide sequence: TGTGCCAGCAGACCTTCGGGACTCTTCTATGGCTACACCTTC. Translated: CASRPSGLFYGYTF.

The sample holds many counts of this clonotype. The genes are TRBV12-3 or TRBV12-4 and TRBJ2-7; D is uncertain. Trimming stripped 5 bases from V and 3 bases from J, with 11 bases between. This CDR3 contains 13 residues. The CDR3 DNA reads as TGTGCCAGCAGTAAAAAGTCCATCTACGAGCAGTACTTC. Its translation is CASSKKSIYEQYF.

Details on this clonotype: One end of the junction is discordant with germline, which a read error may explain. The CDR3 protein is CSVDFAGLASRDTQYF. CDR3 sequence (DNA): TGCAGCGTTGATTTTGCGGGCTTGGCGAGCAGAGATACGCAGTATTTT. This sequence joins TRBV29-1 and TRBJ2-3, with a possible D match to TRBD2 (5 bases). Germline CDR1 reads SQVTM; CDR2 reads ANQGSEA. There are 16 residues in the CDR3.

In its sample, this clonotype was seen many times. The chain employs TRBV5-1 and TRBJ2-7, with 7 bases fitting TRBD1. The CDR3 length is 13 residues. Germline values: CDR1 SGHRS, CDR2 YFSETQ. V lost 2 bases and J lost 5; bases outside the gene matches: 4. Here the CDR3 DNA reads TGCGCCAGCAGCTTTACAGGGGCGGACGAGCAGTACTTC. It specifies CASSFTGADEQYF.

This sequence joins TRBV12-3 or TRBV12-4 and TRBJ1-2; no reliable D call. The CDR3 runs to 14 residues. V dropped 3 bases and J dropped 4 bases, with 12 bases sitting between them. The chain's CDR3 is CASSFVGFGYGYTF. CDR3 coding DNA: TGTGCCAGCAGTTTTGTCGGGTTTGGCTATGGCTACACCTTC.

The table lists this clonotype with a few counts. The chain combines TRBV30 with TRBJ1-2; a weak D match, TRBD1 (6 bases). Germline CDR1 reads GTSNPN; CDR2 reads SVGIG (reference sequence). Trimming left V 4 bases short and J 6 bases short, with 18 bases between. CDR3 length: 14 residues. The CDR3 nucleotides are TGTGCCTGGACCCTGGGGGGGGCTAGGGATGGCTACACCTTC. This encodes CAWTLGGARDGYTF.

The sample holds a few counts of this clonotype. This chain links TRBV12-3 or TRBV12-4 with TRBJ2-2, with 8 nucleotides matching TRBD2. After removal of 1 base from V and 17 bases from J, the junction contained 6 bases not matched to a gene. The CDR3 is made up of 12 amino acids. CDR3 amino acids: CASSLGLAGHFF. CDR3 coding DNA: TGTGCCAGCAGTTTAGGGCTAGCGGGTCACTTTTTT.

As to this clonotype: A read error may explain this, as a much larger clone is one base away. The chain links TRBV5-1 to TRBJ2-7; TRBD2 is a possible D gene (6 bases). CDR3 length: 15 residues. From germline, CDR1 is SGHRS and CDR2 YFSETQ. The V end lost 0 bases, the J end lost 0 bases, and 10 bases lay between the germline ends. The CDR3 loop reads CASSLGGTRSYEQYF. As DNA, the CDR3 is TGCGCCAGCAGCTTGGGCGGGACCCGCTCCTACGAGCAGTACTTC.

This clonotype was found a few times. The genes are TRBV18 and TRBJ2-3, with 7 positions matching TRBD1. The CDR3 length is 20 residues. V lost 3 bases to trimming and J lost 2 bases; unmatched junction nucleotides: 20. The V gene's germline CDR1 is KGHSH and CDR2 LQKENI. The CDR3 here is CASSPTKRAWDRIFTDTQYF. The DNA of the CDR3 is TGTGCCAGCTCACCTACGAAGAGAGCTTGGGACAGAATCTTCACAGATACGCAGTATTTT.

This clonotype was observed a few times. The chain joins TRBV7-8 to TRBJ2-7; a possible D gene is TRBD1 (5 bases). Germline V gives CDR1 SGHVS, CDR2 FQNEAQ. The CDR3 covers 14 residues. V was pared by 5 bases and J by 2 bases, with 13 bases between. In nucleotides, the CDR3 is TGTGCCAGCAGCGGGGCAGGGAAGCCCTACGAGCAGTACTTC. The encoded protein is CASSGAGKPYEQYF.

This clonotype was recorded many times. V usage is TRBV7-2 and J usage is TRBJ2-2; TRBD2 matches at 12 bases. The germline CDR1 and CDR2 sequences are SGHTA and FQGNSA. This CDR3 is 16 amino acids long. The junction had 7 bases not matched to a gene; V was cut back by 5 bases and J by 6 bases. CDR3 loop: CASSLTLAGGSGELFF. The CDR3 nucleotides read TGTGCCAGCAGCCTCACACTAGCGGGAGGTTCCGGGGAGCTGTTTTTT.

A few counts support this clonotype. The chain recombines TRBV5-5 with TRBJ1-6; TRBD1 might be the D (6 bases). Germline lookup yields CDR1 SGHKS and CDR2 YYEKEE (reference sequence). Deletions cut 2 bases from V and 4 bases from J, with 7 bases between. CDR3 length equals 14 residues. CDR3 DNA sequence: TGTGCCAGCAGCTTAGGACAGTATAATTCACCCCTCCACTTT. Translated, it gives CASSLGQYNSPLHF.

This clonotype was seen ten or more times. This chain links TRBV7-2 with TRBJ1-5, with D maybe TRBD1 (5 bases). Germline lookup yields CDR1 SGHTA and CDR2 FQGNSA. V lost 5 bases, J lost 3 bases, and 17 bases lay in between. This CDR3 has 16 residues. The CDR3 spells CASSPHGAANNQPQHF. CDR3 in DNA: TGTGCCAGCAGCCCACATGGGGCGGCCAACAATCAGCCCCAGCATTTT.

There are a few counts of this clonotype. The chain has TRBV5-1 and TRBJ2-1; 9 bases line up with TRBD1. Germline values: CDR1 SGHRS, CDR2 YFSETQ. This CDR3 is built from 14 residues. The V and J ends lost 4 bases and 9 bases, in that order; junction bases with no gene match: 8. The CDR3: CASSDRGGRGEQFF. The DNA of the CDR3 is TGCGCCAGCAGCGACAGGGGGGGGAGAGGTGAGCAGTTCTTC.

V is TRBV3-1 and J is TRBJ2-5; D is uncertain. Trimming took 8 bases from V and 0 from J, leaving 16 bases between them. The CDR3 spans 15 residues. Germline lookup yields CDR1 LGHDT and CDR2 YNNKEL (reference sequence). The CDR3 nucleotides are TGTGCCAGCGTCCAGGCACGACACTACCAAGAGACCCAGTACTTC. As protein: CASVQARHYQETQYF.

This clonotype appeared many times. The chain has TRBV12-3 or TRBV12-4 and TRBJ1-2; no reliable D call. The CDR3 is made up of 14 amino acids. The ends were cut back, 4 bases at V and 6 bases at J, with 15 bases in the middle. This CDR3 reads CASSSHGRVDGYTF. The CDR3 DNA is TGTGCCAGCAGTTCCCATGGGAGGGTGGATGGCTACACCTTC.

This clonotype was counted a few times. CDR3 sequence reads: CASSHLEGRNTIYF. Here the CDR3 DNA reads TGCGCCAGCAGCCATCTCGAAGGGAGAAACACCATATATTTT. This chain uses TRBV4-3 with TRBJ1-3; D unclear. V was cut by 3 bases and J by 5 bases, with 11 bases left in between. Germline lookup yields CDR1 LGHNA and CDR2 YSLEER. The CDR3 contains 14 residues.

Concerning this clonotype itself: A much larger clonotype is one base distant, so this may be a read error. The rearrangement links TRBV5-1 to TRBJ2-1; 11 nucleotides agree with TRBD2. Germline V gene sequence: CDR1 SGHRS, CDR2 YFSETQ. This CDR3 comprises 16 residues. Here the CDR3 reads CASSFGSGRAHNERFF. CDR3 in DNA: TGCGCCAGCAGCTTTGGTAGCGGGAGGGCCCACAATGAGCGGTTCTTC.

This clonotype was counted between two and nine times. The chain joins TRBV20-1 to TRBJ1-3; 7 bases align to TRBD1. V lost 0 bases to trimming and J lost 7 bases; unmatched junction nucleotides: 6. The CDR3 totals 14 residues. From germline, CDR1 is DFQATT and CDR2 SNEGSKA (reference sequence). The CDR3 region is CSARDWDRGNTIYF. As DNA, the CDR3 is TGCAGTGCTAGAGATTGGGACAGAGGGAACACCATATATTTT.

The CDR3 DNA reads TGTGCCAGCAGTCGCCAGGGAAGGGACACCGGGGAGCTGTTTTTT. Translating it yields CASSRQGRDTGELFF. The chain carries TRBV12-3 or TRBV12-4 and TRBJ2-2, with D possibly TRBD1 on 5 matching bases. This CDR3 has 15 amino acids. V was shortened by 5 bases and J by 3 bases, with 13 bases between the two germline ends.

The chain couples TRBV6-1 to TRBJ2-1; D gene uncertain. CDR3 size: 11 residues. Germline loops: CDR1 MNHNS, CDR2 SASEGT. Trimming removed 0 bases at V and 10 bases at J, with 4 bases between. CDR3 region: CASSEAWEQFF. The CDR3 DNA follows: TGTGCCAGCAGTGAAGCATGGGAGCAGTTCTTC.

V gene TRBV28 combines with J gene TRBJ1-1; D is unclear. The CDR3 is 15 residues long. From germline, CDR1 is MDHEN and CDR2 SYDVKM. Trimming pared 3 bases from V and 6 bases from J, leaving 17 bases between. The CDR3 nucleotides read TGTGCCAGCAGTTTTGGGCGGCCCGGTGGCGCTGAAGCTTTCTTT. It specifies CASSFGRPGGAEAFF. Complete variable domain (other parts from reference TRBV28 and TRBJ1-1): DVKVTQSSRYLVKRTGEKVFLECVQDMDHENMFWYRQDPGLGLRLIYFSYDVKMKEKGDIPEGYSVSREKKERFSLILESASTNQTSMYLCASSFGRPGGAEAFFGQGTRLTVV.